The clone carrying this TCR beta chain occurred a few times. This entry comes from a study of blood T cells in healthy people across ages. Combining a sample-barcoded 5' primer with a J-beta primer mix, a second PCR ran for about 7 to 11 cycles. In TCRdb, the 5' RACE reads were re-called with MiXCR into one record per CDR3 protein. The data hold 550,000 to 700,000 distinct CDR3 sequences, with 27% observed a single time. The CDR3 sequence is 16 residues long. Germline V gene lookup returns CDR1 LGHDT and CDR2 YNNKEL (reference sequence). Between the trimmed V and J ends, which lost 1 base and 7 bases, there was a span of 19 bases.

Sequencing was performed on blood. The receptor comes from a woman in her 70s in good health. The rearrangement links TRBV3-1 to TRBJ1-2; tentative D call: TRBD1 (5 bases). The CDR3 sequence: CASSQGGARRKSGYTF. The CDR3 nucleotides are TGTGCCAGCAGCCAAGGAGGGGCCCGCCGGAAATCTGGCTACACCTTC.